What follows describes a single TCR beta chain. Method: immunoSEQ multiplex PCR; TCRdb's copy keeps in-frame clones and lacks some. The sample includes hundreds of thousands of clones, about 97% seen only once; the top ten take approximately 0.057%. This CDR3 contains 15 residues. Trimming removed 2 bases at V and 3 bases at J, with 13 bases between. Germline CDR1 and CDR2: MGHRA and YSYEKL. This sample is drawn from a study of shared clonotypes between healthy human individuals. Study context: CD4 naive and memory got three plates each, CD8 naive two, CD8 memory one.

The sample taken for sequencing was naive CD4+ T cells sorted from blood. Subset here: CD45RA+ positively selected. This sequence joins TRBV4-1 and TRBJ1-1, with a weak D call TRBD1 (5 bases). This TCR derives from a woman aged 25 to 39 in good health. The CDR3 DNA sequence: TGCGCCAGCAGCCAACCCTTAGACAGACACACTGAAGCTTTCTTT. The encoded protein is CASSQPLDRHTEAFF.